One and the same sample provided the 25 T cell receptor beta chains below, sequenced in a study of shared clonotypes between healthy human individuals. TCRdb's table, derived via immunoSEQ multiplex PCR, lists solely in-frame clones and lacks some. In the table there are approximately 2.5 million clones, over 85% of which are singletons. The material sequenced was naive CD4+ T cells sorted from blood. Subset indicated: CD45RA+ positively selected. The receptors shown here come from a man younger than 35 in good health.

This chain uses TRBV7-9 with TRBJ1-1; D may be TRBD1 (6 bases). Looked up from germline, CDR1 is SEHNR and CDR2 is FQNEAQ (reference sequence). The CDR3 is 16 amino acids. V was clipped by 3 bases and J by 4 bases, with 18 bases between them. The CDR3 sequence: CASSFLDGGWVTEAFF. In DNA form, the CDR3 reads TGTGCCAGCAGCTTTTTAGACGGGGGCTGGGTCACTGAAGCTTTCTTT.

The gene calls are TRBV6-7 and TRBJ2-5, with a tentative D call TRBD2 (5 bases). TRBV6-7 is flagged as an ORF with uncertain function. The length of the CDR3 is 15 residues. V dropped 2 bases and J dropped 3 bases, with 13 bases sitting between them. The CDR3 sequence: CASSYAGRTKETQYF. Here the CDR3 DNA reads TGTGCCAGCAGTTACGCGGGCAGGACCAAAGAGACCCAGTACTTC.

The chain uses TRBV6-1 and TRBJ2-6; D gene uncertain. Trimming left V 4 bases short and J 0 bases short, with 10 bases between. The CDR3 covers 16 residues. The germline gives CDR1 MNHNS, CDR2 SASEGT. CDR3 region: CASSGQKSSGANVLTF. CDR3 DNA sequence: TGTGCCAGCAGTGGGCAGAAAAGCTCTGGGGCCAACGTCCTGACTTTC.

The chain is built from TRBV4-3 and TRBJ1-2, with D tentatively TRBD1 (6 bases). The germline gives CDR1 LGHNA, CDR2 YSLEER. The V end was cut by 3 bases, the J end by 1 base, with 24 bases between. This CDR3 has 19 amino acids. CDR3 coding DNA: TGCGCCAGCAGCCAGGATAAACGAGAAACGGCAGGGGATAACTATGGCTACACCTTC. This codes for CASSQDKRETAGDNYGYTF.

This clone was recorded only once. The gene calls are TRBV10-1 and TRBJ2-3; D unresolved. Trimming shortened V by 2 bases and J by 2 bases, and 5 bases separated the two germline ends. Germline values: CDR1 WNHNN, CDR2 SYGVQD (reference sequence). The CDR3 is 13 residues long. The CDR3 coding sequence is TGCGCCAGCAGTGAGGTGGTCACAGATACGCAGTATTTT. The encoded protein is CASSEVVTDTQYF.

The chain uses TRBV6-1 and TRBJ1-1, with D uncertain. Between the trimmed V and J ends, which lost 6 bases and 1 base, there was a span of 12 bases. Germline CDR1 MNHNS, CDR2 SASEGT. The CDR3 is 14 residues long. This chain's CDR3 is CASRNAQANTEAFF. In DNA form, the CDR3 reads TGTGCCAGCAGAAACGCCCAGGCGAACACTGAAGCTTTCTTT.

The J gene is TRBJ1-2, the V gene TRBV28; D perhaps matches TRBD1 (5 bases). CDR1 is MDHEN, CDR2 SYDVKM, per germline. V lost 6 bases and J 4 bases, leaving 24 bases between the germline ends. This CDR3 region has 17 residues. The DNA of the CDR3 is TGTGCCAGCAGCTCTCCCCGGACGGGACGGGATGGCTATGGCTACACCTTC. It specifies CASSSPRTGRDGYGYTF.

The V call is TRBV30, the J call TRBJ2-5, with 11 bases aligning to TRBD2. Germline CDR1 GTSNPN, CDR2 SVGIG (reference sequence). The ends lost 4 bases at V and 4 bases at J; junction bases unmatched: 8. There are 15 residues in the CDR3. The CDR3 bases are TGTGCCTGGAACCGGGGACTAGCGGTCCGAGAGACCCAGTACTTC. This translates into CAWNRGLAVRETQYF.

The chain recombines TRBV5-6 with TRBJ2-2, with D unclear. Germline lookup yields CDR1 SGHDT and CDR2 YYEEEE. CDR3 length: 13 amino acids. V was cut by 2 bases and J by 8 bases, with 10 bases left in between. The CDR3 reads CASSFSSAGELFF. CDR3 sequence (DNA): TGTGCCAGCAGCTTTTCAAGTGCTGGGGAGCTGTTTTTT. The entire variable domain, with the rest obtained from reference TRBV5-6 and TRBJ2-2, is as follows: DAGVTQSPTHLIKTRGQQVTLRCSPKSGHDTVSWYQQALGQGPQFIFQYYEEEERQRGNFPDRFSGHQFPNYSSELNVNALLLGDSALYLCASSFSSAGELFFGEGSRLTVL.

The chain recombines TRBV5-8 with TRBJ1-1; no clear D. This CDR3 has 16 residues. Germline CDR1 and CDR2: SGHTS and YDEGEE. Trimming left V 4 bases short and J 0 bases short, with 16 bases between. The CDR3 sequence is CASSTTWSPLNTEAFF. The CDR3 bases are TGTGCCAGCAGCACGACTTGGAGCCCACTGAACACTGAAGCTTTCTTT. Looking up the rest from reference TRBV5-8 and TRBJ1-1 gives the full variable domain: EAGVTQSPTHLIKTRGQQATLRCSPISGHTSVYWYQQALGLGLQFLLWYDEGEERNRGNFPPRFSGRQFPNYSSELNVNALELEDSALYLCASSTTWSPLNTEAFFGQGTRLTVV.

This clone was counted once. Additional DNA sequences in this sample encode the identical CDR3. The rearrangement joins TRBV20-1 to TRBJ2-1; D remains ambiguous. There are 10 residues in the CDR3. Germline CDR1 is DFQATT and CDR2 is SNEGSKA (reference sequence). Trimming left V 3 bases short and J 6 bases short, with 3 bases between. CDR3 region: CSARFNEQFF. CDR3 nucleotide sequence: TGCAGTGCTAGGTTCAATGAGCAGTTCTTC.

This chain links TRBV9 with TRBJ2-7; the D gene is possibly TRBD2 (6 bases). There are 16 residues in the CDR3. The germline CDR1 and CDR2 sequences are SGDLS and YYNGEE. With 1 base removed from V and 5 bases from J, the gap between germline ends came to 19 bases. The DNA for the CDR3 is TGTGCCAGCAGCGTAATCCCCCGGGCTAGCGCCCACGAGCAGTACTTC. It yields the protein CASSVIPRASAHEQYF.

This clone showed up just a few times. This rearrangement joins TRBV7-6 to TRBJ1-4; D is uncertain. Germline V gene data show CDR1 as SGHVS and CDR2 as FNYEAQ. The CDR3 is 13 residues long. Trimming shortened V by 0 bases and J by 7 bases, and 6 bases separated the two germline ends. Here the CDR3 DNA reads TGTGCCAGCAGCTTAGCGTACAGTGAAAAACTGTTTTTT. This codes for CASSLAYSEKLFF.

The chain carries TRBV2 and TRBJ1-2, with 8 bases that match TRBD1. Germline V lookup: CDR1 SNHLY, CDR2 FYNNEI. The CDR3 runs 15 residues. V shed 6 bases and J 5 bases; nucleotides not matched to a gene: 11. The CDR3 bases are TGTGCCAGCAGGGGAACTCCGGGACAGGAATATGGCTACACCTTC. Its translation: CASRGTPGQEYGYTF.

This clone was counted a single time. In DNA form, the CDR3 reads TGTGCCAGCAGCTTAGCGCTCCCTGCCTACAATGAGCAGTTCTTC. This gives the protein CASSLALPAYNEQFF. The chain recombines TRBV7-9 with TRBJ2-1; D is undetermined. The CDR3 length is 15 residues. Germline CDR1 is SEHNR and CDR2 is FQNEAQ (reference sequence). V was trimmed by 0 bases and J by 2 bases, leaving 8 bases between them.

The chain has TRBV5-1 and TRBJ2-5; 7 nucleotides agree with TRBD2. Germline lookup yields CDR1 SGHRS and CDR2 YFSETQ. The trim removed 3 bases at V and 3 bases at J, leaving 5 bases unmatched. The length of the CDR3 is 14 residues. CDR3 DNA: TGCGCCAGCAGCTCCGGGACTATCAAAGAGACCCAGTACTTC. Protein product: CASSSGTIKETQYF. Complete variable domain (other parts from reference TRBV5-1 and TRBJ2-5): KAGVTQTPRYLIKTRGQQVTLSCSPISGHRSVSWYQQTPGQGLQFLFEYFSETQRNKGNFPGRFSGRQFSNSRSEMNVSTLELGDSALYLCASSSGTIKETQYFGPGTRLLVL.

The rearrangement joins TRBV18 to TRBJ2-7; TRBD2 agrees at 9 bases. CDR1 and CDR2 from the germline V gene are KGHSH and LQKENI. This CDR3 has 17 amino acids. The trim removed 4 bases at V and 0 bases at J, leaving 10 bases unmatched. The CDR3 protein is CASSQGTSRYSSYEQYF. CDR3 bases: TGTGCCAGCTCACAAGGGACTAGCAGATACAGCTCCTACGAGCAGTACTTC. The complete variable domain, with remaining parts taken from reference TRBV18 and TRBJ2-7, reads NAGVMQNPRHLVRRRGQEARLRCSPMKGHSHVYWYRQLPEEGLKFMVYLQKENIIDESGMPKERFSAEFPKEGPSILRIQQVVRGDSAAYFCASSQGTSRYSSYEQYFGPGTRLTVT.

The chain uses TRBV5-1 and TRBJ2-7; D gene unclear. The CDR3 runs 15 residues. V shed 1 base and J shed 6 bases, with 17 bases lying between them. CDR1 SGHRS and CDR2 YFSETQ come from the germline V gene. The CDR3 reads CASSLRAQSFSEQYF. The CDR3 nucleotides are TGCGCCAGCAGCTTGCGGGCCCAATCTTTTTCCGAGCAGTACTTC. The full variable domain, with the rest looked up from reference TRBV5-1 and TRBJ2-7, is KAGVTQTPRYLIKTRGQQVTLSCSPISGHRSVSWYQQTPGQGLQFLFEYFSETQRNKGNFPGRFSGRQFSNSRSEMNVSTLELGDSALYLCASSLRAQSFSEQYFGPGTRLTVT.

The J gene is TRBJ2-5, the V gene TRBV30; D possibly uses TRBD1 or TRBD2 (5 bases each). Gene TRBJ2-7 matches the end of the DNA better, so the J call may be wrong. This CDR3 region has 13 residues. Germline lookup yields CDR1 GTSNPN and CDR2 SVGIG (reference sequence). This CDR3 reads CARGRLGTYEQYF. For the CDR3, the DNA is TGTGCCCGGGGCAGGCTAGGAACCTACGAGCAGTACTTC.

This clone showed up just once. The J gene is TRBJ1-1, the V gene TRBV7-3, with a possible D match to TRBD1 (5 bases). With 5 bases removed from V and 6 bases from J, the gap between germline ends came to 13 bases. This CDR3 contains 13 residues. Germline V CDR1 and CDR2: SGHTA, FQGTGA. The CDR3 protein is CASSPSGVAEAFF. The CDR3 bases are TGTGCCAGCAGCCCGTCGGGGGTCGCTGAAGCTTTCTTT.

Worth noting for this clone: A read error may account for a junction end that differs from germline. The V and J genes are TRBV7-2 and TRBJ2-1, with a weak D call TRBD2 (5 bases). CDR3 size: 13 residues. The germline V gene encodes CDR1 SGHTA and CDR2 FQGNSA. The CDR3 region has the DNA TGTGCCAGCAGCTTAGGCGGGTACAGTGAGCAGTTCTTC. Encoded protein: CASSLGGYSEQFF.

The chain couples TRBV9 to TRBJ1-6; perhaps TRBD1 as D (5 bases). With 5 bases removed from V and 3 bases from J, the gap between germline ends came to 12 bases. CDR3 length equals 15 residues. Germline V gives CDR1 SGDLS, CDR2 YYNGEE. CDR3 amino acids: CASSRGEFYNSPLHF. As DNA, the CDR3 is TGTGCCAGCAGTAGGGGAGAGTTCTATAATTCACCCCTCCACTTT.

This clone has a handful of counts. The rearrangement joins TRBV5-7 to TRBJ1-6; tentatively, D is TRBD1 (6 bases). TRBV5-7 is an ORF, with its function uncertain. The V gene lost 0 bases and the J gene lost 10 bases, with 14 bases spanning the gap. The CDR3 runs 15 residues. The CDR3 DNA reads as TGTGCCAGCAGCTTGGTGTCAGGGGATGGCTCACCCCTCCACTTT. Encoded protein: CASSLVSGDGSPLHF.

The rearrangement joins TRBV11-1 to TRBJ2-2; D is possibly TRBD2 (6 bases). V lost 4 bases to trimming and J lost 4 bases, with 13 bases between them. This CDR3 comprises 15 residues. Germline assignment: CDR1 SGHAT and CDR2 FQDESV (reference sequence). The CDR3 loop is CASSSAEGVTGELFF. In DNA, the CDR3 is TGTGCCAGCAGCTCTGCGGAGGGCGTCACCGGGGAGCTGTTTTTT.

The chain recombines TRBV27 with TRBJ2-3; D unresolved. The CDR3 runs to 15 residues. Germline-derived CDR1 and CDR2 are MNHEY and SMNVEV (reference sequence). V lost 0 bases, J lost 0 bases, and 7 bases lay in between. The CDR3: CASSLSWRSTDTQYF. The CDR3 region has the DNA TGTGCCAGCAGTTTATCCTGGCGAAGCACAGATACGCAGTATTTT.